This T cell receptor beta chain appears in the sequencing data of a study of T cell responses to AZD1222 COVID-19 vaccine. The CDR3 covers 11 residues. The V and J ends lost 2 bases and 5 bases respectively, with 0 bases between them. The repertoire was sequenced with immunoSEQ multiplex PCR; TCRdb's copy has only in-frame clones and lacks some. The sample comprises about 160,000 clones, roughly nine tenths of which are singletons, and about 6.9% rests with the top ten. The starting material was peripheral blood, obtained on day 0 of AZD1222 vaccination. The clonotype originates from an adult in good health. The chain employs TRBV12-3 or TRBV12-4 and TRBJ1-4, with D uncertain. For the CDR3, the DNA is TGTGCCAGCAGTTTAAATGAAAAACTGTTTTTT. Amino acid sequence: CASSLNEKLFF.